This entry lists 15 T cell receptor beta chains sequenced from one sample in a study of control samples from healthy donors and cancer patients. Sequencing used immunoSEQ multiplex PCR; TCRdb keeps in-frame clones, though not all of them. The sample holds 150,000 or so clones, approximately 92% seen once. The sequenced material came from blood. These receptors originate from a man younger than 35 in good health.

The V and J genes are TRBV7-6 and TRBJ2-2; 12 bases are shared with TRBD1. V trimming: 6 bases; J trimming: 7 bases; junction bases outside the gene matches: 9. The CDR3 is made up of 16 amino acids. Germline CDR1 and CDR2: SGHVS and FNYEAQ. CDR3 protein: CASRAGTGGQYGELFF. DNA of the CDR3: TGTGCCAGCAGGGCCGGGACAGGGGGCCAATACGGGGAGCTGTTTTTT. The variable domain in full, completed from reference TRBV7-6 and TRBJ2-2, reads GAGVSQSPRYKVTKRGQDVALRCDPISGHVSLYWYRQALGQGPEFLTYFNYEAQQDKSGLPNDRFSAERPEGSISTLTIQRTEQRDSAMYRCASRAGTGGQYGELFFGEGSRLTVL.

This chain connects TRBV6-5 to TRBJ2-3; TRBD2 might be the D (6 bases). Trimming left V 6 bases short and J 1 base short, with 14 bases between. Germline CDR1 MNHEY, CDR2 SVGAGI. The CDR3 covers 15 residues. CDR3 coding DNA: TGTGCCAGCAGGTTACAGGAGCGGGGCACAGATACGCAGTATTTT. This gives the protein CASRLQERGTDTQYF.

This clone was observed a single time. The CDR3, as DNA: TGTGCCATCAGTGACCCCCGGCGGGTAAGAAACAATGAGCAGTTCTTC. Protein product: CAISDPRRVRNNEQFF. This rearrangement joins TRBV10-3 to TRBJ2-1; D is possibly TRBD2 (5 bases). Trimming took off 3 bases at V and 5 bases at J, with 17 bases between the two ends. This CDR3 is built from 16 residues. Germline values: CDR1 ENHRY, CDR2 SYGVKD.

This clone occurred a few times. The V call is TRBV2, the J call TRBJ2-7; no definite D call. This CDR3 has 13 residues. Germline V gives CDR1 SNHLY, CDR2 FYNNEI. Trimming pared 5 bases from V and 0 bases from J, leaving 8 bases between. CDR3 in amino acids: CASSTAFSYEQYF. In DNA form, the CDR3 reads TGTGCCAGCAGTACAGCATTCTCCTACGAGCAGTACTTC.

The chain carries TRBV6-5 and TRBJ1-2; 8 positions match TRBD1. V shed 5 bases and J 0 bases; nucleotides not matched to a gene: 5. Germline V CDR1 and CDR2: MNHEY, SVGAGI. The CDR3 consists of 15 residues. Here the CDR3 reads CASSPVTGANYGYTF. DNA for the CDR3: TGTGCCAGCAGTCCCGTGACAGGGGCTAACTATGGCTACACCTTC.

The chain couples TRBV3-1 (or the pseudogene TRBV3-2) to TRBJ2-3; maybe TRBD2 (7 bases). V lost 4 bases to trimming and J lost 5 bases, with 19 bases between them. The CDR3 spans 16 residues. The germline V gene encodes CDR1 LGHDT and CDR2 YNNKEL (reference sequence). In DNA, the CDR3 is TGTGCCAGCAGCCCCTGGTCGGGGGGCCAGGTAGATACGCAGTATTTT. Translating gives CASSPWSGGQVDTQYF.

This chain links TRBV6-1 with TRBJ2-3; no firm D call. The CDR3 extends over 12 amino acids. Trimming cost V 3 bases and J 6 bases, with 7 bases left between them. Germline V lookup: CDR1 MNHNS, CDR2 SASEGT. CDR3 sequence reads: CASSDPMDTQYF. CDR3 DNA: TGTGCCAGCAGTGACCCTATGGATACGCAGTATTTT.

This clone was picked up one time. The chain carries TRBV30 and TRBJ2-2; D perhaps matches TRBD1 (5 bases). The germline V gene encodes CDR1 GTSNPN and CDR2 SVGIG (reference sequence). Trimming took off 3 bases at V and 6 bases at J, with 8 bases between the two ends. This CDR3 contains 12 residues. This CDR3 is CAWSQGSGELFF. CDR3 DNA: TGTGCCTGGAGCCAGGGTTCCGGGGAGCTGTTTTTT. Full variable domain (missing parts from reference TRBV30 and TRBJ2-2): SQTIHQWPATLVQPVGSPLSLECTVEGTSNPNLYWYRQAAGRGLQLLFYSVGIGQISSEVPQNLSASRPQDRQFILSSKKLLLSDSGFYLCAWSQGSGELFFGEGSRLTVL.

The J gene is TRBJ2-7, the V gene TRBV7-3; 9 bases line up with TRBD2. The CDR3 spans 14 residues. From germline, CDR1 is SGHTA and CDR2 FQGTGA. With 5 bases clipped from V and 7 bases from J, the junction kept 9 bases outside the gene matches. The CDR3 here is CASSPAGGAGEQYF. The CDR3 DNA reads TGTGCCAGCAGCCCCGCGGGAGGGGCGGGTGAGCAGTACTTC. The entire variable domain, with the rest obtained from reference TRBV7-3 and TRBJ2-7, is as follows: GAGVSQTPSNKVTEKGKYVELRCDPISGHTALYWYRQSLGQGPEFLIYFQGTGAADDSGLPNDRFFAVRPEGSVSTLKIQRTERGDSAVYLCASSPAGGAGEQYFGPGTRLTVT.

J is TRBJ2-1 and V is TRBV5-1; D perhaps matches TRBD2 (6 bases). Germline values: CDR1 SGHRS, CDR2 YFSETQ. Trimming took off 4 bases at V and 7 bases at J, with 18 bases between the two ends. The length of the CDR3 is 15 residues. The CDR3 sequence: CASSADYSRSNEQFF. The DNA for the CDR3 is TGCGCCAGCAGCGCGGACTACTCGAGGAGTAATGAGCAGTTCTTC.

This clone occurred once. The chain employs TRBV9 and TRBJ1-2; the D is unclear. V lost 4 bases and J 4 bases, leaving 8 bases between the germline ends. This CDR3 is 12 amino acids long. Germline V CDR1 and CDR2: SGDLS, YYNGEE. The CDR3 nucleotides read TGTGCCAGCAGCCCAGGTGTCTATGGCTACACCTTC. Protein sequence: CASSPGVYGYTF.

The chain uses TRBV28 and TRBJ2-2, with 10 bases lining up with TRBD1. Germline CDR1 and CDR2: MDHEN and SYDVKM. The CDR3 has 18 residues. V lost 1 base to trimming and J lost 4 bases; unmatched junction nucleotides: 9. DNA for the CDR3: TGTGCCAGCAGTTTATCCCCACCGGGACAGGGGCCCACCGGGGAGCTGTTTTTT. Translation: CASSLSPPGQGPTGELFF.

The DNA of the CDR3 is TGCGCCAGCAGCCAAGCCTCTCAGGGTATGGTGAACACTGAAGCTTTCTTT. It encodes CASSQASQGMVNTEAFF. The chain is built from TRBV4-1 and TRBJ1-1, with D perhaps TRBD1 (5 bases). The V and J ends lost 1 base and 0 bases respectively, with 15 bases between them. Per germline, CDR1 MGHRA and CDR2 YSYEKL. This CDR3 is built from 17 residues.

This chain connects TRBV6-6 to TRBJ1-4; D may be TRBD1 (6 bases). Germline-derived CDR1 and CDR2 are MNHNY and SVGAGI (reference sequence). Trimming took off 1 base at V and 8 bases at J, with 14 bases between the two ends. The CDR3 loop spans 15 amino acids. The CDR3 region is CASSYYQGRSEKLFF. The CDR3, as DNA: TGTGCCAGCAGTTACTATCAGGGGAGATCGGAAAAACTGTTTTTT.

This clone was counted a single time. J is TRBJ2-3 and V is TRBV9, with 8 bases fitting TRBD2. The trim removed 4 bases at V and 1 base at J, leaving 2 bases unmatched. The CDR3 consists of 14 residues. Germline lookup yields CDR1 SGDLS and CDR2 YYNGEE. In DNA, the CDR3 is TGTGCCAGCAGCCAAGCGGGGGGCACAGATACGCAGTATTTT. Residues: CASSQAGGTDTQYF.